These 18 T cell receptor beta chains were sequenced from one sample in a study of monozygotic twins with cystic fibrosis. The table came from immunoSEQ multiplex PCR; TCRdb's copy has only in-frame clones and leaves some out. The sample consists of roughly 28,000 clones, about 82% of them appearing once. The sample was blood. The receptors were sampled from a girl aged 2 to 10 with cystic fibrosis.

The V gene is TRBV7-9, the J gene TRBJ2-3; 8 bases map to TRBD1. CDR1 is SEHNR and CDR2 is FQNEAQ in the germline V gene (reference sequence). J lost 6 bases, V lost 5 bases, and 7 bases had no gene match. This CDR3 has 14 residues. The CDR3 region is CASSADRGADTQYF. CDR3 DNA sequence: TGTGCCAGCAGCGCAGACAGGGGCGCGGATACGCAGTATTTT. The full variable domain, with the rest looked up from reference TRBV7-9 and TRBJ2-3, is DTGVSQNPRHKITKRGQNVTFRCDPISEHNRLYWYRQTLGQGPEFLTYFQNEAQLEKSRLLSDRFSAERPKGSFSTLEIQRTEQGDSAMYLCASSADRGADTQYFGPGTRLTVL.

The V gene is TRBV29-1, the J gene TRBJ2-7; D remains unclear. The CDR3 has 11 residues. V was pared by 5 bases and J by 1 base, with 6 bases between. Germline values: CDR1 SQVTM, CDR2 ANQGSEA. This chain's CDR3 is CSVRGSYEQYF. The CDR3 DNA is TGCAGCGTTCGCGGTTCCTACGAGCAGTACTTC.

This clone was seen just once. The chain links TRBV6-5 to TRBJ1-5; 7 bases are shared with TRBD1. The CDR3 totals 15 residues. Germline V gene data show CDR1 as MNHEY and CDR2 as SVGAGI. Trimming at V came to 4 bases and at J to 9 bases, leaving 12 bases not matched to a gene. This CDR3 reads CASSWGVTQGLPQHF. The CDR3 DNA reads TGTGCCAGCAGTTGGGGCGTAACACAGGGGTTGCCCCAGCATTTT.

This chain uses TRBV6-1 with TRBJ1-2; D unresolved. V was pared by 6 bases and J by 10 bases, with 18 bases between. This CDR3 has 13 residues. Germline V lookup: CDR1 MNHNS, CDR2 SASEGT. The CDR3: CASRTDSDGYYTF. DNA for the CDR3: TGTGCCAGCAGGACGGATTCTGATGGCTACTACACCTTC.

The gene calls are TRBV11-1 and TRBJ2-7, with TRBD2 matching 13 bases. V trimming: 6 bases; J trimming: 2 bases; junction bases outside the gene matches: 4. The CDR3 runs to 15 residues. CDR1 is SGHAT and CDR2 is FQDESV in the germline V gene (reference sequence). In nucleotides, the CDR3 is TGTGCCAGCAGTCCTGGACTAGCGGGAGCCTACGAGCAGTACTTC. Its protein product is CASSPGLAGAYEQYF.

This rearrangement joins TRBV7-6 to TRBJ2-7; 7 nucleotides line up with TRBD1. This CDR3 is 15 amino acids long. CDR1 and CDR2 from the germline V gene are SGHVS and FNYEAQ. Unmatched junction bases numbered 11, after V lost 4 bases and J lost 5 bases. CDR3 DNA sequence: TGTGCCAGCAGCTCGGTCGACAGGGAGTTCCACGAGCAGTACTTC. This encodes CASSSVDREFHEQYF.

The chain uses TRBV5-1 and TRBJ2-2; 8 bases agree with TRBD1. After removal of 4 bases from V and 2 bases from J, the junction contained 4 bases not matched to a gene. CDR1 is SGHRS and CDR2 is YFSETQ in the germline V gene. The CDR3 is 15 residues long. CDR3 sequence: CASSLGQGNTGELFF. CDR3 coding DNA: TGCGCCAGCAGCCTAGGACAGGGCAACACCGGGGAGCTGTTTTTT.

This chain links TRBV5-4 with TRBJ2-7, with TRBD1 matching over 8 bases. The length of the CDR3 is 14 residues. Germline trimming cut 4 bases from V and 3 bases from J; bases unmatched to any gene: 6. Germline V CDR1 and CDR2: SGHNT, YYREEE (reference sequence). CDR3 region: CASSPGGQGYEQYF. The CDR3 region has the DNA TGTGCCAGCAGCCCTGGTGGACAGGGCTACGAGCAGTACTTC.

This chain joins TRBV14 and TRBJ2-1; 10 bases fit TRBD2. Trimming removed 1 base from V and 4 bases from J; junction bases left unmatched: 4. Germline V gene data show CDR1 as SGHDN and CDR2 as FVKESK. The CDR3 runs to 16 residues. The DNA for the CDR3 is TGTGCCAGCAGCCAAGCGGGACTAGCGTTGTACAATGAGCAGTTCTTC. It codes for CASSQAGLALYNEQFF.

V and J are TRBV5-4 and TRBJ1-2; maybe TRBD1 (6 bases). The CDR3 has 15 residues. The V and J ends lost 2 bases and 1 base respectively, with 12 bases between them. The germline gives CDR1 SGHNT, CDR2 YYREEE (reference sequence). CDR3 in DNA: TGTGCCAGCAGCTTTCGACAGGAACTTAACTATGGCTACACCTTC. It specifies CASSFRQELNYGYTF.

This clone was seen only a few times. This chain links TRBV10-1 with TRBJ2-2, with 9 bases lining up with TRBD1. Trimming at V came to 4 bases and at J to 4 bases, leaving 1 base not matched to a gene. The CDR3 has 14 amino acids. The germline V gene encodes CDR1 WNHNN and CDR2 SYGVQD (reference sequence). CDR3 DNA sequence: TGCGCCAGCAGTGCGACAGGGGGCACCGGGGAGCTGTTTTTT. Translated, it gives CASSATGGTGELFF.

V gene TRBV29-1 combines with J gene TRBJ2-4; D uncertain. The CDR3 contains 13 residues. Deletions cut 4 bases from V and 0 bases from J, with 7 bases between. CDR1 is SQVTM and CDR2 is ANQGSEA in the germline V gene. CDR3 nucleotides: TGCAGCGTTGGAACAAGAGCCAAAAACATTCAGTACTTC. Translated, it gives CSVGTRAKNIQYF.

This rearrangement joins TRBV18 to TRBJ1-1; no definite D call. V lost 2 bases and J lost 3, with 13 bases in between. This CDR3 has 15 amino acids. The germline V gene has CDR1 KGHSH and CDR2 LQKENI. CDR3 sequence reads: CASSPGPGLHTEAFF. CDR3 nucleotide sequence: TGTGCCAGCTCACCAGGGCCGGGTTTGCACACTGAAGCTTTCTTT.

The rearrangement links TRBV30 to TRBJ1-4; 9 bases agree with TRBD1. The CDR3 has 14 amino acids. Germline V CDR1 and CDR2: GTSNPN, SVGIG (reference sequence). V was clipped by 0 bases and J by 6 bases; unmatched bases: 2. The CDR3: CAWSVTGGYEKLFF. The CDR3, as DNA: TGTGCCTGGAGTGTAACAGGGGGCTATGAAAAACTGTTTTTT.

The CDR3 region is CASSLTGGNTEAFF. CDR3 nucleotide sequence: TGTGCCAGCAGCTTAACCGGCGGGAACACTGAAGCTTTCTTT. The rearrangement joins TRBV5-4 to TRBJ1-1; D not resolved. This CDR3 contains 14 residues. Germline CDR1 is SGHNT and CDR2 is YYREEE (reference sequence). V lost 2 bases and J 1 base, leaving 9 bases between the germline ends.

The CDR3 loop is CASSQVVKGTVSGANVLTF. CDR3 bases: TGTGCCAGCAGCCAAGTAGTAAAGGGAACAGTCTCTGGGGCCAACGTCCTGACTTTC. The chain joins TRBV4-2 to TRBJ2-6, with no clear D. The CDR3 consists of 19 residues. V dropped 1 base and J dropped 0 bases, with 16 bases sitting between them. The germline V gene has CDR1 LGHNA and CDR2 YNFKEQ.

This chain uses TRBV30 with TRBJ1-2; D possibly corresponds to TRBD1 (5 bases). CDR3 size: 12 residues. The germline V gene encodes CDR1 GTSNPN and CDR2 SVGIG (reference sequence). For the CDR3, the DNA is TGTGCACGGGGGAGGGACCTGCGCGGCTACACCTTC. Amino acids: CARGRDLRGYTF.

The rearrangement uses TRBV7-9 and TRBJ1-4, with D possibly TRBD1 on 5 matching bases. Trimming left V 1 base short and J 8 bases short, with 14 bases between. This CDR3 region has 15 residues. The germline CDR1 and CDR2 sequences are SEHNR and FQNEAQ (reference sequence). The CDR3 sequence: CASSLDRAGKEKLFF. The DNA for the CDR3 is TGTGCCAGCAGCTTAGATCGGGCAGGGAAAGAAAAACTGTTTTTT. The full variable domain, its missing parts supplied by reference TRBV7-9 and TRBJ1-4, is DTGVSQNPRHKITKRGQNVTFRCDPISEHNRLYWYRQTLGQGPEFLTYFQNEAQLEKSRLLSDRFSAERPKGSFSTLEIQRTEQGDSAMYLCASSLDRAGKEKLFFGSGTQLSVL.